One sample yielded the 5 T cell receptor beta chains listed below, sequenced in a study of blood T cell repertoires in COVID-19 (dated by TCRdb to 2020 to 2021). Preparation of the library involved the immunoSEQ multiplex PCR assay. Sourced from immuneACCESS, this table was stored by TCRdb with only in-frame sequences that have V and J called. A share of the clones is absent; for the studies checked, an unresolved V gene accounts for under half, and the remainder has no known explanation. This sample comprises tens of thousands of clones, about three quarters of them detected only once. Around 30% of the sample comes from the top ten. Specimen: peripheral blood. The receptors stem from a woman older than 75 with active or convalescent COVID-19.

The CDR3 is CATSASARGTEAFF. DNA of the CDR3: TGTGCCACCAGTGCCTCCGCCAGGGGGACTGAAGCTTTCTTT. The chain uses TRBV24-1 and TRBJ1-1, with TRBD1 matching 7 bases. Germline assignment: CDR1 KGHDR and CDR2 SFDVKD. Trimming took 5 bases from V and 5 from J; bases not matched to a gene: 7. The CDR3 sequence is 14 residues long.

This chain links TRBV6-5 with TRBJ1-6, with D hard to call. Trimming cost V 6 bases and J 5 bases, with 8 bases left between them. The germline CDR1 and CDR2 sequences are MNHEY and SVGAGI. CDR3 size: 13 residues. CDR3 nucleotide sequence: TGTGCCAGCAGGGAGTGGAATAATTCACCCCTCCACTTT. Protein sequence: CASREWNNSPLHF.

The chain couples TRBV29-1 to TRBJ2-6; 8 bases line up with TRBD1. CDR1 is SQVTM and CDR2 is ANQGSEA in the germline V gene. V lost 7 bases and J lost 4; bases outside the gene matches: 12. This CDR3 is built from 16 residues. CDR3 loop: CSAQGQGADGANVLTF. The CDR3 DNA is TGCAGCGCCCAGGGCCAGGGGGCGGACGGGGCCAACGTCCTGACTTTC.

V gene TRBV7-8 combines with J gene TRBJ2-7, with TRBD1 identical over 7 bases. CDR1 is SGHVS and CDR2 is FQNEAQ in the germline V gene. The junction had 7 bases not matched to a gene; V was cut back by 3 bases and J by 5 bases. The CDR3 has 14 residues. CDR3 sequence reads: CASSFDRAPHEQYF. CDR3 nucleotides: TGTGCCAGCAGCTTCGACAGGGCCCCCCACGAGCAGTACTTC.

This clone has more than one count but fewer than ten. The V call is TRBV7-8, the J call TRBJ2-6; a weak D match, TRBD2 (5 bases). CDR3 length equals 18 residues. The V end lost 5 bases, the J end lost 4 bases, and 21 bases lay between the germline ends. Germline V CDR1 and CDR2: SGHVS, FQNEAQ. CDR3 coding DNA: TGTGCCAGCAGCAGATCCGGCCTGGACTTAAGCGGGGCCAACGTCCTGACTTTC. Residues: CASSRSGLDLSGANVLTF. The full variable domain, rest sourced from reference TRBV7-8 and TRBJ2-6, is GAGVSQSPRYKVAKRGQDVALRCDPISGHVSLFWYQQALGQGPEFLTYFQNEAQLDKSGLPSDRFFAERPEGSVSTLKIQRTQQEDSAVYLCASSRSGLDLSGANVLTFGAGSRLTVL.